This entry is about one T cell receptor (beta chain). Its cognate antigen is unknown. The read falls 3 residues short of the CDR3 end, and the missing part is taken from the germline J gene. These data originate in a study of T cells in women clearing cervical HPV infection. Study outcomes and limitations: Associations may precede or follow infection; HPV-specific or memory T cells were not isolated.

In germline, CDR1 is MDHEN, CDR2 SYDVKM. The CDR3 spans 15 residues. V shed 6 bases and J 8 bases; nucleotides not matched to a gene: 11. TCRdb keeps only in-frame clones here, not all; method: immunoSEQ multiplex PCR. In all, the sample yields 20,000 to 25,000 clones. This chain joins TRBV28 and TRBJ2-1, with 9 bases identical to TRBD2. Sample: blood buffy coat. This sequence was found in a woman aged 18 to 75 with a cervical HPV16 infection that either progressed to CIN3+ or cleared (not recorded which). Partial CDR3 DNA: TGTGCCAGCAGATTTCCGGGACTAGCAGGCCATGAG. Encoded protein: CASRFPGLAGHE. The CDR3 reads in full as CASRFPGLAGHEQFF.